This TCR beta chain came from a study of shared T cell receptors in the human thymus. From germline, CDR1 is SGHAT and CDR2 FQNNGV. This CDR3 contains 18 residues. After removal of 4 bases from V and 1 base from J, the junction contained 7 bases not matched to a gene. Produced via immunoSEQ multiplex PCR; TCRdb's table is partial and in-frame only. The repertoire includes roughly 660,000 clones, roughly 90% of them detected once, and 0.0095% to 0.011% sits in the top ten. The same specimen was also included in a second study, on human thymus T cells. In that study: Both thymic and peripheral blood repertoires showed apparently biased V and J usage. Related research reported highly overlapping thymic repertoires among unrelated individuals.

The chain employs TRBV11-2 and TRBJ2-2, with 12 bases matching TRBD2. This clonotype was sampled from a boy less than two years old with a congenital heart defect. The sample was thymocytes. CDR3 amino acids: CASSSGTSGRLNTGELFF. Here the CDR3 DNA reads TGTGCCAGCAGCTCCGGGACTAGCGGGCGATTGAACACCGGGGAGCTGTTTTTT.